The 32 T cell receptor beta chains presented below share a single source sample, sequenced in a study of T and B cells in COVID-19 patients. Each TRB amplification used roughly 220-550 ng of genomic DNA from blood. Multiplex PCR with BIOMED2 TRB-A/B primer pools amplified TRB rearrangements. Using its own MiXCR run on the multiplex PCR reads, TCRdb lists one record per CDR3 protein. The table records tens of thousands of distinct CDR3 sequences, over 25% of them present only once. The specimen sequenced was blood. The source is a human donor who had recovered from COVID-19.

This clonotype has more than one count but fewer than ten. V and J are TRBV6-5 and TRBJ2-5; D unclear. Germline V lookup: CDR1 MNHEY, CDR2 SVGAGI. This CDR3 has 14 amino acids. The V end lost 6 bases, the J end lost 4 bases, and 15 bases lay between the germline ends. CDR3 sequence: CASRPGWSLETQYF. The CDR3 DNA reads as TGTGCCAGCAGACCCGGGTGGAGTTTAGAGACCCAGTACTTC.

The chain has TRBV7-6 and TRBJ2-5; D possibly corresponds to TRBD2 (7 bases). Germline lookup yields CDR1 SGHVS and CDR2 FNYEAQ. The CDR3 is 14 amino acids. The V and J ends lost 2 bases and 5 bases respectively, with 12 bases between them. As DNA, the CDR3 is TGTGCCAGCAGCTTAAGGGGGGGCGGGGAGACCCAGTACTTC. Protein product: CASSLRGGGETQYF.

The chain carries TRBV6-1 and TRBJ1-2, with 8 bases fitting TRBD1. Germline V gene lookup returns CDR1 MNHNS and CDR2 SASEGT. This CDR3 has 13 residues. V lost 6 bases, J lost 4 bases, and 4 bases stayed unmatched. This CDR3 reads CASSQDRGYGYTF. For the CDR3, the DNA is TGTGCCAGCAGCCAAGACAGGGGCTATGGCTACACCTTC.

There are many counts of this clonotype. This sequence joins TRBV6-1 and TRBJ2-2; D ambiguous. This CDR3 spans 13 amino acids. Per the germline V gene, CDR1 is MNHNS and CDR2 is SASEGT. V lost 7 bases, J lost 4 bases, and 10 bases lay in between. CDR3 protein: CASTVTVTGELFF. CDR3 in DNA: TGTGCCAGCACGGTGACTGTCACCGGGGAGCTGTTTTTT.

The chain carries TRBV28 and TRBJ1-3; 9 bases fit TRBD1. CDR3 length: 15 residues. With 9 bases clipped from V and 2 bases from J, the junction kept 8 bases outside the gene matches. Germline V CDR1 and CDR2: MDHEN, SYDVKM. CDR3 loop: CASLTGGIPGNTIYF. CDR3 nucleotide sequence: TGTGCCAGTCTCACAGGGGGCATTCCTGGAAACACCATATATTTT.

A note on this clonotype: A junction end diverges from the germline sequence, so it may reflect a read error. This chain connects TRBV7-7 to TRBJ2-1, with 7 bases that match TRBD1. CDR3 length: 13 residues. CDR1 and CDR2 from the germline V gene are SSHAT and FNYEAQ (reference sequence). The CDR3 DNA is TGTGCTAGCAGCTTACAGGGGAACAATGAGCAGTTCTTC. This sequence encodes CASSLQGNNEQFF.

The chain recombines TRBV6-4 with TRBJ1-3; 9 nucleotides agree with TRBD1. V shed 4 bases, J shed 1 base, and the junction held 2 bases outside the gene matches. Per the germline V gene, CDR1 is MRHNA and CDR2 is SNTAGT. This CDR3 is built from 15 residues. The CDR3 sequence: CASSVGQGSGNTIYF. The CDR3 DNA follows: TGTGCCAGCAGTGTAGGACAGGGGTCTGGAAACACCATATATTTT.

The table lists this clonotype with many counts. The chain couples TRBV15 to TRBJ1-4; D gene ambiguous. V was shortened by 5 bases and J by 8 bases, with 15 bases between the two germline ends. The CDR3 has 14 amino acids. Germline V CDR1 and CDR2: LNHNV, YYDKDF (reference sequence). CDR3 protein: CATSSRNLKEKLFF. For the CDR3, the DNA is TGTGCCACCAGCTCCCGAAACTTGAAAGAAAAACTGTTTTTT. Complete variable domain (other parts from reference TRBV15 and TRBJ1-4): DAMVIQNPRYQVTQFGKPVTLSCSQTLNHNVMYWYQQKSSQAPKLLFHYYDKDFNNEADTPDNFQSRRPNTSFCFLDIRSPGLGDTAMYLCATSSRNLKEKLFFGSGTQLSVL.

In its sample, this clonotype was seen many times. This chain connects TRBV27 to TRBJ2-3, with a tentative D call TRBD2 (6 bases). Trimming left V 5 bases short and J 0 bases short, with 18 bases between. Per the germline V gene, CDR1 is MNHEY and CDR2 is SMNVEV (reference sequence). The CDR3 loop spans 17 amino acids. The CDR3 region has the DNA TGTGCCAGCAGTAGGAGCCCGGGACTCCTAAGCACAGATACGCAGTATTTT. Translated: CASSRSPGLLSTDTQYF.

This clonotype was observed a handful of times. This chain links TRBV12-3 or TRBV12-4 with TRBJ2-1, with 7 positions matching TRBD2. The CDR3 runs to 18 residues. With 3 bases clipped from V and 4 bases from J, the junction kept 15 bases outside the gene matches. The chain's CDR3 is CASSFRLAETNYYNEQFF. The CDR3 DNA is TGTGCCAGCAGTTTTCGCCTAGCGGAGACGAACTATTACAATGAGCAGTTCTTC.

A few counts support this clonotype. V and J are TRBV5-1 and TRBJ1-6; D remains unclear. Between the trimmed V and J ends, which lost 3 bases and 7 bases, there was a span of 14 bases. Looked up from germline, CDR1 is SGHRS and CDR2 is YFSETQ. This CDR3 region has 15 residues. In DNA, the CDR3 is TGCGCCAGCAGCTACTCCGGGAGCCAGAATTCACCCCTCCACTTT. Encoded protein: CASSYSGSQNSPLHF. Filled out from reference TRBV5-1 and TRBJ1-6, the complete variable domain reads KAGVTQTPRYLIKTRGQQVTLSCSPISGHRSVSWYQQTPGQGLQFLFEYFSETQRNKGNFPGRFSGRQFSNSRSEMNVSTLELGDSALYLCASSYSGSQNSPLHFGNGTRLTVT.

V and J are TRBV20-1 and TRBJ2-5; TRBD1 aligns across 11 bases. The CDR3 loop spans 16 amino acids. Trimming took 3 bases from V and 5 from J; bases not matched to a gene: 11. From germline, CDR1 is DFQATT and CDR2 SNEGSKA (reference sequence). CDR3 in DNA: TGCAGTGCTAGGCTTCGGACAGGGGGCTACTGGGAGACCCAGTACTTC. Translated, it gives CSARLRTGGYWETQYF.

This rearrangement joins TRBV12-3 or TRBV12-4 to TRBJ1-5; 12 positions match TRBD1. V was clipped by 8 bases and J by 7 bases; unmatched bases: 9. The CDR3 is 15 amino acids. The CDR3 DNA reads as TGTGCCAGCCGTCCCGGGACAGGGGGCGGCCAGCCCCAGCATTTT. It is translated as CASRPGTGGGQPQHF.

This clonotype was found many times. The rearrangement uses TRBV6-5 and TRBJ2-4, with 7 bases identical to TRBD1. Germline assignment: CDR1 MNHEY and CDR2 SVGAGI. V lost 6 bases to trimming and J lost 13 bases; unmatched junction nucleotides: 9. CDR3 length equals 12 residues. For the CDR3, the DNA is TGTGCCAGCAGCTCCCCCGGGACAGAACAGTACTTC. Protein: CASSSPGTEQYF.

On this clonotype: An end of the junction differs from the germline gene, which may be a read error. The CDR3 sequence: CASSRRTGPSTDTQYF. CDR3 DNA sequence: TGTGCCAGCAGCCGCCGGACAGGACCTAGCACAGATACGCAGTATTTT. The chain is built from TRBV5-1 and TRBJ2-3; 7 bases are a match to TRBD1. This CDR3 has 16 amino acids. In germline, CDR1 is SGHRS, CDR2 YFSETQ.

The sample holds a few counts of this clonotype. The rearrangement links TRBV19 to TRBJ1-2; no definite D call. With 3 bases removed from V and 5 bases from J, the gap between germline ends came to 13 bases. The CDR3 spans 14 residues. Per germline, CDR1 LNHDA and CDR2 SQIVND (reference sequence). The CDR3 nucleotides are TGTGCCAGTAGTATTAGCTCCCGGGATTATGGCTACACCTTC. This gives the protein CASSISSRDYGYTF.

This clonotype was counted between two and nine times. This chain links TRBV6-1 with TRBJ2-3; 13 positions agree with TRBD2. Germline CDR1 reads MNHNS; CDR2 reads SASEGT. Germline trimming cut 6 bases from V and 4 bases from J; bases unmatched to any gene: 7. The CDR3 length is 16 residues. Written as DNA, the CDR3 is TGTGCCAGCAGCCCCACTAGCGGGGGGGCGCCAGATACGCAGTATTTT. Its translation: CASSPTSGGAPDTQYF.

The chain has TRBV20-1 and TRBJ2-6; 7 bases match TRBD1. The CDR3 length is 16 residues. The germline V gene encodes CDR1 DFQATT and CDR2 SNEGSKA (reference sequence). V was pared by 0 bases and J by 0 bases, with 2 bases of the junction left unmatched. The DNA of the CDR3 is TGCAGTGCTAGAGAGGCAGGGGGCTCTGGGGCCAACGTCCTGACTTTC. This sequence encodes CSAREAGGSGANVLTF.

The chain joins TRBV11-3 to TRBJ1-1, with a possible D match to TRBD1 (5 bases). Germline lookup yields CDR1 SGHNT and CDR2 YENEEA. The CDR3 loop spans 14 amino acids. Deletions cut 3 bases from V and 4 bases from J, with 12 bases between. CDR3 DNA: TGTGCCAGCAGCTTGTTCTCAGGGACCACTGAAGCTTTCTTT. It translates to CASSLFSGTTEAFF.

The chain uses TRBV5-6 and TRBJ2-1, with 8 bases that match TRBD2. Germline V CDR1 and CDR2: SGHDT, YYEEEE. This CDR3 contains 15 residues. J lost 4 bases, V lost 1 base, and 4 bases had no gene match. CDR3: CASSLRAGGYNEQFF. DNA for the CDR3: TGTGCCAGCAGCTTGAGGGCGGGGGGATACAATGAGCAGTTCTTC.

V and J are TRBV10-3 and TRBJ1-1; TRBD1 aligns across 7 bases. The germline gives CDR1 ENHRY, CDR2 SYGVKD. The CDR3 spans 15 residues. V dropped 6 bases and J dropped 4; count of bases not matched to a gene: 11. For the CDR3, the DNA is TGTGCCATCAGCTTAAGGGGACAGCAACTCACTGAAGCTTTCTTT. Its protein is CAISLRGQQLTEAFF.

This clonotype came up a few times. The rearrangement uses TRBV7-2 and TRBJ2-1; 12 nucleotides agree with TRBD1. The germline V gene has CDR1 SGHTA and CDR2 FQGNSA. With 3 bases clipped from V and 8 bases from J, the junction kept 5 bases outside the gene matches. This CDR3 has 15 amino acids. Here the CDR3 reads CASSLGQGAGYEQFF. CDR3 nucleotides: TGTGCCAGCAGCTTGGGACAGGGGGCAGGCTATGAGCAGTTCTTC.

The chain employs TRBV6-6 and TRBJ2-3, with 11 bases lining up with TRBD2. Looked up from germline, CDR1 is MNHNY and CDR2 is SVGAGI (reference sequence). V shed 6 bases and J 3 bases; nucleotides not matched to a gene: 8. The CDR3 is 16 residues long. The CDR3 here is CASSLLAGGQTDTQYF. CDR3 coding DNA: TGTGCCAGCAGCTTATTAGCGGGGGGGCAAACAGATACGCAGTATTTT.

At least ten counts were recorded for this clonotype. The J gene is TRBJ1-1, the V gene TRBV29-1; D is ambiguous. Germline-derived CDR1 and CDR2 are SQVTM and ANQGSEA. The V end lost 7 bases, the J end lost 0 bases, and 12 bases lay between the germline ends. This CDR3 has 13 residues. The CDR3 DNA is TGCAGCGCCAAGCGGGCGGTGAACACTGAAGCTTTCTTT. This gives the protein CSAKRAVNTEAFF.

The chain uses TRBV18 and TRBJ1-5; D is unresolved. Trimming took 5 bases from V and 6 from J, leaving 11 bases between them. In germline, CDR1 is KGHSH, CDR2 LQKENI. The CDR3 has 13 residues. DNA of the CDR3: TGTGCCAGCTCAGAAAGGGAGATTCAGCCCCAGCATTTT. Its protein product is CASSEREIQPQHF. The full variable domain, rest sourced from reference TRBV18 and TRBJ1-5, is NAGVMQNPRHLVRRRGQEARLRCSPMKGHSHVYWYRQLPEEGLKFMVYLQKENIIDESGMPKERFSAEFPKEGPSILRIQQVVRGDSAAYFCASSEREIQPQHFGDGTRLSIL.

The table lists this clonotype with a few counts. The chain joins TRBV7-9 to TRBJ1-1; D unclear. Germline CDR1 and CDR2: SEHNR and FQNEAQ (reference sequence). This CDR3 has 12 residues. V was shortened by 1 base and J by 2 bases, with 2 bases between the two germline ends. The CDR3 DNA reads as TGTGCCAGCAGCTTAGTTAACACTGAAGCTTTCTTT. As protein: CASSLVNTEAFF.

This clonotype was observed many times. The rearrangement joins TRBV15 to TRBJ2-5, with a weak D call TRBD2 (5 bases). The CDR3 contains 14 residues. CDR1 is LNHNV, CDR2 YYDKDF, per germline (reference sequence). The germline V and J ends were trimmed by 1 base and 8 bases, with 14 bases remaining between them. The CDR3 DNA reads TGTGCCACCAGCAGAGGTAGCCTAGCTGATACCCAGTACTTC. It yields the protein CATSRGSLADTQYF.

This clonotype showed up just a few times. This chain connects TRBV5-4 to TRBJ2-3; 8 bases line up with TRBD2. The CDR3 is made up of 17 amino acids. CDR1 SGHNT and CDR2 YYREEE come from the germline V gene (reference sequence). V lost 0 bases, J lost 7 bases, and 13 bases stayed unmatched. CDR3 region: CASSLDPSGGYDYTQYF. As DNA, the CDR3 is TGTGCCAGCAGCTTGGATCCCAGCGGGGGATACGATTATACGCAGTATTTT.

The chain carries TRBV5-1 and TRBJ2-2, with D maybe TRBD1 (5 bases). Deletions cut 4 bases from V and 4 bases from J, with 11 bases between. The germline V gene has CDR1 SGHRS and CDR2 YFSETQ. This CDR3 comprises 14 residues. The CDR3 sequence is CASSTGGSTGELFF. CDR3 coding DNA: TGCGCCAGCAGCACAGGTGGCAGCACCGGGGAGCTGTTTTTT. The variable domain in full, with the rest retrieved from reference TRBV5-1 and TRBJ2-2, is KAGVTQTPRYLIKTRGQQVTLSCSPISGHRSVSWYQQTPGQGLQFLFEYFSETQRNKGNFPGRFSGRQFSNSRSEMNVSTLELGDSALYLCASSTGGSTGELFFGEGSRLTVL.

The chain couples TRBV6-4 to TRBJ2-3, with 11 bases lining up with TRBD1. Germline CDR1 MRHNA, CDR2 SNTAGT. The length of the CDR3 is 17 residues. The V and J ends lost 6 bases and 7 bases, in that order; junction bases with no gene match: 15. CDR3 DNA: TGTGCCAGCAGCGCCGGAGGGACAGGGGGGGGAGGAAATACGCAGTATTTT. Amino acid sequence: CASSAGGTGGGGNTQYF.

V is TRBV20-1 and J is TRBJ2-3; D gene unclear. CDR1 DFQATT and CDR2 SNEGSKA come from the germline V gene (reference sequence). Deletions cut 2 bases from V and 6 bases from J, with 15 bases between. CDR3 size: 14 residues. The CDR3 loop is CSARPPRAVDTQYF. The CDR3 DNA reads TGCAGTGCTAGACCCCCTCGGGCCGTGGATACGCAGTATTTT.

The chain uses TRBV20-1 and TRBJ2-7; 10 nucleotides agree with TRBD1. The CDR3 runs to 15 residues. Germline CDR1 is DFQATT and CDR2 is SNEGSKA (reference sequence). V was clipped by 0 bases and J by 4 bases; unmatched bases: 6. The CDR3 DNA is TGCAGTGCTAGAGACTCGGGACAGGGGTTTTACGAGCAGTACTTC. Encoded protein: CSARDSGQGFYEQYF.